The sample holds many counts of the clone carrying this T cell receptor beta chain. One entry per CDR3 protein, called by TCRdb with MiXCR from the reads. The sample has roughly 280,000 distinct CDR3 sequences, roughly 9.1% seen once. The sample belongs to a study of T cell repertoires in cytomegalovirus infection. In germline, CDR1 is DFQATT, CDR2 SNEGSKA (reference sequence). There are 12 residues in the CDR3. The germline V and J ends were trimmed by 6 bases and 4 bases, with 12 bases remaining between them. The chain joins TRBV20-1 to TRBJ1-2, with D unresolved. The sequence was obtained from a human donor in good health (CMV status not recorded). Some clones in this sample may be carry-over from other donors' samples. The source material was PBMCs. The CDR3 here is CSAPKGFYGYTF. CDR3 coding DNA: TGCAGTGCACCAAAAGGATTCTATGGCTACACCTTC.